This TCR beta chain appears in the sequencing data of a study of graft-versus-host responses after intestinal transplantation (dated by TCRdb to about 2021). Notes on the research overall: Multivisceral, liver-intestinal, or isolated intestinal transplants were received by the recipients. Every recipient was given anti-thymocyte globulin induction, then maintenance tacrolimus and steroids for approximately 3 years. Bulk TCR-beta CDR3 sequencing was used to track graft-versus-host and host-versus-graft alloreactive T cell clones in the graft, circulation and bone marrow after intestinal transplantation. To identify alloreactive clones, pre-transplant mixed lymphocyte reaction products were sequenced and compared with unstimulated pre-transplant donor and recipient T cells. Of the roughly 25 intestinal transplant recipients enrolled in the cohort, one of whom was a retransplant, 3 patients without pretransplant specimens were excluded. A peak of at least 4% donor T cells among recipient peripheral blood mononuclear cells was the definition used for donor T cell macrochimerism. Instead of going to the commercial service, samples from three later patients were sequenced in-house on an Illumina MiSeq and processed with MiXCR.

The CDR3 numbers 14 residues from cysteine through phenylalanine. The sequence is cut down to CDR3 DNA, 42 bases in frame from base 1. From the germline V gene, CDR1 is MNHEY and CDR2 is SVGAGI. Germline trimming amounts to 6 bases on V and 6 bases on J, with 7 as the count of junction bases outside the gene matches. The investigation overall reported the following: The conclusions were limited by the relatively low number and heterogeneity of the intestinal transplant patients. GvH clones were detected in recipient bone marrow, and some of these GvH clones were observed earlier in ileal mucosa or blood, consistent with an intestinal mucosal origin. In patients with donor T cell macrochimerism, the allografts had high GvH to HvG T cell clonal ratios. Early after transplant, declines in HvG clones were associated with peak levels of circulating GvH clones.

The library was obtained by the immunoSEQ multiplex PCR assay. For most patients, high-throughput TCR-beta CDR3 sequencing of genomic DNA was performed by Adaptive Biotechnologies. The study's processing was this. Adaptive's ImmunoSEQ software supplied the TCR sequencing data for 15 to 20 patients, while MiXCR and VDJtools were used to process a few other patients. CDR3 nucleotide sequences shared between donor and recipient were removed because the origin of such sequences could not be assigned. To count as alloreactive, a clone needed at least 2-fold expansion over unstimulated cells and a minimum CFSE-low frequency of 0.002% (template counts) or 0.001% (read counts). Clones were considered mappable if detected in sequenced pre-transplant spleen, lymph node, or MLR CFSE-low populations of the donor or recipient. Cumulative frequency of alloreactive clones was calculated as a percentage of all sequences weighted by copy number. Sourced from immuneACCESS, this table was stored by TCRdb with only in-frame sequences that have V and J called. A share of the clones is absent; for the studies checked, an unresolved V gene accounts for under half, and the remainder has no known explanation. The V and J calls and clone size come from that table; D and trimming were worked out from the DNA. A total of 1,400 to 1,500 clones appear in this sample, more than 90% of them only once. Roughly 7.3% of the sample comes from the top ten.

Blood samples were collected up to 4 times in the first month after transplant and then at least monthly when available. Details on this clone: Its cognate antigen has yet to be identified. It has no much larger one-base neighbor in the sample; base qualities were not kept.

The sequence links TRBV6-5 to TRBJ2-3, with 9 bases matching TRBD2. This specimen consisted of PBMCs, obtained 8 days after intestinal transplant. This clonotype was obtained from a human patient who received an intestinal transplant, so some T cells may come from the graft donor. The DNA sequence follows: TGTGCCAGCAGGGGGGCGGGAGGGGGGGATACGCAGTATTTT. Its translation reads: CASRGAGGGDTQYF.